This TCR beta chain originates from a study of cytomegalovirus exposure and HLA in healthy donors. This CDR3 spans 18 amino acids. With V trimmed by 3 bases and J by 0 bases, 8 bases remained unmatched. CDR1 is LNHDA, CDR2 SQIVND, per germline (reference sequence). Sequencing used immunoSEQ multiplex PCR; TCRdb keeps in-frame clones, though not all of them. The sample holds 150,000 to 200,000 clones, roughly three quarters seen once. With regard to this clone: Its specificity is not known.

The study, taken as a whole, reports: The listing of fewer than 200 TCR beta chains classed them as cytomegalovirus-associated.

The donors were part of the validation cohort of 120 or so subjects. That cohort was separate from the first cohort, which comprised fewer than 800 subjects. The rearrangement joins TRBV19 to TRBJ2-4; 10 bases map to TRBD2. The specimen sequenced was PBMCs. The receptor comes from a woman aged 25-40 years in good health and CMV-seronegative. CDR3 sequence reads: CASSMVLAGLLAKNIQYF. The CDR3 DNA reads as TGTGCCAGTAGTATGGTACTAGCGGGGCTACTAGCCAAAAACATTCAGTACTTC.